One sample yielded the 29 T cell receptor beta chains listed below, sequenced in a study of blood T cell repertoires in COVID-19. This table comes from immunoSEQ multiplex PCR, and its TCRdb copy is limited to in-frame clones, with some not included. The sample gives about 180,000 clones, 82% of which show up once; 15% to 20% is in the top ten. The sequencing sample was made of PBMCs or T cells enriched from blood (not recorded which). Receptor source: a man between 60 and 75 years old who had recovered from COVID-19.

The CDR3 nucleotides read TGTGCCAGCAGCACCTCGGGTCATGAGCAGTACTTC. It codes for CASSTSGHEQYF. The rearrangement joins TRBV9 to TRBJ2-7; D not certain. Germline loops: CDR1 SGDLS, CDR2 YYNGEE. This CDR3 comprises 12 residues. V was clipped by 4 bases and J by 7 bases, with 12 bases between them.

The chain has TRBV28 and TRBJ1-2; the match to TRBD1 covers 8 bases. Germline CDR1 MDHEN, CDR2 SYDVKM. The V and J ends lost 6 bases and 8 bases, in that order; junction bases with no gene match: 8. The CDR3 consists of 13 residues. This chain's CDR3 is CASRAGGAKGYTF. The CDR3 nucleotides read TGTGCCAGCAGGGCAGGGGGCGCAAAGGGCTACACCTTC.

Written as DNA, the CDR3 is TGTGCCAGCAGTGAAACCGCGGCCGGGGAGCTGTTTTTT. This sequence encodes CASSETAAGELFF. The chain has TRBV2 and TRBJ2-2, with D unresolved. The CDR3 is 13 residues long. The V gene lost 2 bases and the J gene lost 6 bases, with 7 bases spanning the gap. Germline V CDR1 and CDR2: SNHLY, FYNNEI.

This rearrangement joins TRBV7-2 to TRBJ2-1; 7 positions match TRBD1. The germline V gene has CDR1 SGHTA and CDR2 FQGNSA. After removal of 4 bases from V and 3 bases from J, the junction contained 6 bases not matched to a gene. The CDR3 is 15 amino acids. The CDR3 here is CASSSNRGSYNEQFF. CDR3 DNA sequence: TGTGCCAGCAGCTCCAACAGGGGCAGCTACAATGAGCAGTTCTTC.

The V and J genes are TRBV4-1 and TRBJ1-4, with 8 bases matching TRBD1. Germline V gene data show CDR1 as MGHRA and CDR2 as YSYEKL. Germline trimming cut 5 bases from V and 7 bases from J; bases unmatched to any gene: 9. This CDR3 is built from 15 residues. The CDR3 is CASSAVGQASEKLFF. The DNA of the CDR3 is TGCGCCAGCAGCGCAGTGGGACAGGCGAGTGAAAAACTGTTTTTT.

This chain joins TRBV28 and TRBJ1-1; D gene unclear. Germline V CDR1 and CDR2: MDHEN, SYDVKM. The CDR3 extends over 15 amino acids. Trimming removed 6 bases from V and 1 base from J, with 15 bases in between. The CDR3 region has the DNA TGTGCCAGCAGCGGCCGGGAAGCTTCGAACACTGAAGCTTTCTTT. Encoded protein: CASSGREASNTEAFF. The whole variable domain, filled in from reference TRBV28 and TRBJ1-1, reads DVKVTQSSRYLVKRTGEKVFLECVQDMDHENMFWYRQDPGLGLRLIYFSYDVKMKEKGDIPEGYSVSREKKERFSLILESASTNQTSMYLCASSGREASNTEAFFGQGTRLTVV.

The chain couples TRBV9 to TRBJ1-1, with D perhaps matching TRBD1 (5 bases). With 7 bases removed from V and 1 base from J, the gap between germline ends came to 14 bases. Germline V lookup: CDR1 SGDLS, CDR2 YYNGEE. The CDR3 runs to 14 residues. DNA for the CDR3: TGTGCCAGCGGCCGGGGGGAGAGGAACACTGAAGCTTTCTTT. Translation gives CASGRGERNTEAFF.

The chain uses TRBV19 and TRBJ2-3; 9 bases map to TRBD1. V dropped 6 bases and J dropped 6; count of bases not matched to a gene: 4. From germline, CDR1 is LNHDA and CDR2 SQIVND (reference sequence). The CDR3 loop spans 13 amino acids. CDR3 DNA: TGTGCCAGTAGCACAGGGGGCGCGGATACGCAGTATTTT. Translated: CASSTGGADTQYF.

This clone was found once. The gene calls are TRBV5-4 and TRBJ2-1, with TRBD1 matching 10 bases. CDR3 length equals 17 residues. The germline V gene encodes CDR1 SGHNT and CDR2 YYREEE (reference sequence). Trimming took 0 bases from V and 2 from J; bases not matched to a gene: 5. This CDR3 is CASSLEPGQGAYNEQFF. For the CDR3, the DNA is TGTGCCAGCAGCTTGGAACCAGGACAGGGGGCCTACAATGAGCAGTTCTTC.

J is TRBJ2-2 and V is TRBV7-9, with 7 bases that match TRBD1. This CDR3 is built from 18 residues. Looked up from germline, CDR1 is SEHNR and CDR2 is FQNEAQ (reference sequence). With 3 bases clipped from V and 1 base from J, the junction kept 11 bases outside the gene matches. CDR3 protein: CASSFIRLTGRNTGELFF. CDR3 nucleotide sequence: TGTGCCAGCAGCTTTATAAGGCTGACAGGGAGGAACACCGGGGAGCTGTTTTTT.

V usage is TRBV7-9 and J usage is TRBJ1-5, with 7 bases fitting TRBD1. The CDR3 is made up of 15 amino acids. V gave up 5 bases and J gave up 2 bases; unmatched junction bases: 6. CDR1 SEHNR and CDR2 FQNEAQ come from the germline V gene (reference sequence). CDR3 DNA: TGTGCCAGCAGCGGAACAGGGGCTGGCAATCAGCCCCAGCATTTT. Its protein is CASSGTGAGNQPQHF.

V gene TRBV19 combines with J gene TRBJ1-5; 9 bases are shared with TRBD1. The CDR3 runs to 16 residues. The germline V gene encodes CDR1 LNHDA and CDR2 SQIVND (reference sequence). The junction had 6 bases not matched to a gene; V was cut back by 5 bases and J by 1 base. The CDR3 nucleotides read TGTGCCAGTAGTGGGACAGGGATACAGAGCAATCAGCCCCAGCATTTT. This sequence encodes CASSGTGIQSNQPQHF. The full variable domain, with the rest looked up from reference TRBV19 and TRBJ1-5, is DGGITQSPKYLFRKEGQNVTLSCEQNLNHDAMYWYRQDPGQGLRLIYYSQIVNDFQKGDIAEGYSVSREKKESFPLTVTSAQKNPTAFYLCASSGTGIQSNQPQHFGDGTRLSIL.

The genes are TRBV29-1 and TRBJ2-7, with a weak D call TRBD2 (6 bases). The V end lost 1 base, the J end lost 4 bases, and 14 bases lay between the germline ends. From germline, CDR1 is SQVTM and CDR2 ANQGSEA. This CDR3 spans 14 amino acids. CDR3 amino acids: CSVEVGTRRYEQYF. The DNA for the CDR3 is TGCAGCGTTGAAGTCGGGACTCGTCGTTACGAGCAGTACTTC.

The V call is TRBV28, the J call TRBJ1-1; D might be TRBD1 (6 bases). V was trimmed by 7 bases and J by 8 bases, leaving 11 bases between them. Germline CDR1 is MDHEN and CDR2 is SYDVKM. The CDR3 loop spans 11 amino acids. The CDR3 loop reads CASTEDREAFF. The CDR3, as DNA: TGTGCCAGCACCGAAGACAGGGAAGCTTTCTTT.

This chain joins TRBV19 and TRBJ1-2; D is perhaps TRBD1 (5 bases). Trimming shortened V by 7 bases and J by 5 bases, and 23 bases separated the two germline ends. Germline V gene data show CDR1 as LNHDA and CDR2 as SQIVND (reference sequence). The CDR3 runs to 16 residues. In DNA form, the CDR3 reads TGTGCCAGTATTCCTACGGGGGAATCAGACCTATATGGCTACACCTTC. Encoded protein: CASIPTGESDLYGYTF.

This clone turned up a few times. J is TRBJ2-5 and V is TRBV19, with 8 bases identical to TRBD1. The J segment lost 1 base and the V segment lost 8 bases, leaving 6 bases of the junction unmatched. This CDR3 spans 14 amino acids. CDR1 LNHDA and CDR2 SQIVND come from the germline V gene (reference sequence). CDR3 DNA: TGTGCCAGTCGTCAAGGACAGGGCCAAGAGACCCAGTACTTC. It specifies CASRQGQGQETQYF.

This chain links TRBV19 with TRBJ1-1; 8 bases match TRBD1. This CDR3 has 15 residues. The germline gives CDR1 LNHDA, CDR2 SQIVND (reference sequence). V dropped 5 bases and J dropped 1; count of bases not matched to a gene: 6. Here the CDR3 DNA reads TGTGCCAGTAGTCGCCCAGGGGGCGCGAACACTGAAGCTTTCTTT. This sequence encodes CASSRPGGANTEAFF. The full variable domain, in which reference TRBV19 and TRBJ1-1 provide the parts outside the CDR3, is DGGITQSPKYLFRKEGQNVTLSCEQNLNHDAMYWYRQDPGQGLRLIYYSQIVNDFQKGDIAEGYSVSREKKESFPLTVTSAQKNPTAFYLCASSRPGGANTEAFFGQGTRLTVV.

The V call is TRBV7-3, the J call TRBJ2-6; D call uncertain. Germline V CDR1 and CDR2: SGHTA, FQGTGA. The CDR3 totals 17 residues. V was shortened by 1 base and J by 0 bases, with 10 bases between the two germline ends. CDR3 nucleotide sequence: TGTGCCAGCAGCTTAAATCCACTATTCTCTGGGGCCAACGTCCTGACTTTC. This sequence encodes CASSLNPLFSGANVLTF.

The chain combines TRBV7-2 with TRBJ1-5; tentatively, D is TRBD1 (5 bases). Germline V gene sequence: CDR1 SGHTA, CDR2 FQGNSA. V lost 0 bases and J 7 bases, leaving 10 bases between the germline ends. The CDR3 loop spans 14 amino acids. The CDR3 is CASSLAGVGQPQHF. CDR3 in DNA: TGTGCCAGCAGCTTAGCAGGGGTTGGCCAGCCCCAGCATTTT.

Here the CDR3 reads CASSSRLSDTF. The CDR3, as DNA: TGTGCCAGCAGCTCCCGTCTCTCGGACACCTTC. The gene calls are TRBV7-9 and TRBJ1-2; D is unclear. Germline lookup yields CDR1 SEHNR and CDR2 FQNEAQ (reference sequence). V shed 4 bases and J shed 12 bases, with 12 bases lying between them. The CDR3 has 11 residues.

V and J are TRBV11-2 and TRBJ2-1; 15 nucleotides line up with TRBD2. V shed 5 bases, J shed 9 bases, and the junction held 8 bases outside the gene matches. Germline V gene lookup returns CDR1 SGHAT and CDR2 FQNNGV. This CDR3 has 16 residues. CDR3 loop: CASSRTSGRGWSEQFF. The CDR3 nucleotides are TGTGCCAGCAGCAGGACTAGCGGGAGGGGGTGGAGTGAGCAGTTCTTC.

The rearrangement uses TRBV7-3 and TRBJ2-2, with D tentatively TRBD1 (5 bases). This CDR3 contains 17 residues. The germline V gene has CDR1 SGHTA and CDR2 FQGTGA. V gave up 1 base and J gave up 2 bases, with 14 bases separating them. CDR3 sequence reads: CASSLMSQGGNTGELFF. CDR3 DNA: TGTGCCAGCAGCTTAATGAGCCAGGGCGGAAACACCGGGGAGCTGTTTTTT. Using reference TRBV7-3 and TRBJ2-2 for the parts outside the CDR3, the full variable domain is GAGVSQTPSNKVTEKGKYVELRCDPISGHTALYWYRQSLGQGPEFLIYFQGTGAADDSGLPNDRFFAVRPEGSVSTLKIQRTERGDSAVYLCASSLMSQGGNTGELFFGEGSRLTVL.

The sample holds a few counts of this clone. The J gene is TRBJ1-1, the V gene TRBV11-2; D might be TRBD1 (5 bases). There are 15 residues in the CDR3. Germline CDR1 is SGHAT and CDR2 is FQNNGV. Deletions cut 4 bases from V and 5 bases from J, with 17 bases between. CDR3 nucleotide sequence: TGTGCCAGCAGCTCATACCAGGGTAGAAGAACTGAAGCTTTCTTT. As protein: CASSSYQGRRTEAFF.

This chain's CDR3 is CASSGRALYNEQFF. The CDR3 nucleotides are TGTGCCAGCAGCGGGAGGGCGTTGTACAATGAGCAGTTCTTC. The chain uses TRBV28 and TRBJ2-1, with 8 bases matching TRBD2. The V gene's germline CDR1 is MDHEN and CDR2 SYDVKM. This CDR3 has 14 amino acids. The V gene end was trimmed by 6 bases and the J gene end by 4 bases; junction bases not matched to a gene: 5. The entire variable domain, with the rest obtained from reference TRBV28 and TRBJ2-1, is as follows: DVKVTQSSRYLVKRTGEKVFLECVQDMDHENMFWYRQDPGLGLRLIYFSYDVKMKEKGDIPEGYSVSREKKERFSLILESASTNQTSMYLCASSGRALYNEQFFGPGTRLTVL.

This chain uses TRBV4-2 with TRBJ2-1; maybe TRBD1 (6 bases). Germline V gene sequence: CDR1 LGHNA, CDR2 YNFKEQ. The CDR3 loop spans 15 amino acids. V lost 1 base and J 7 bases, leaving 14 bases between the germline ends. The CDR3, as DNA: TGTGCCAGCAGCCAAGCAGGGGAAGGGGCAAATGAGCAGTTCTTC. Its translation: CASSQAGEGANEQFF.

V and J are TRBV5-4 and TRBJ1-2; D remains unclear. The CDR3 runs 12 residues. The V end was cut by 5 bases, the J end by 8 bases, with 13 bases between. The germline gives CDR1 SGHNT, CDR2 YYREEE (reference sequence). The CDR3 region has the DNA TGTGCCAGCAGTTCCGCAGGAGGAGGCTACACCTTC. Translated: CASSSAGGGYTF.

This chain joins TRBV4-2 and TRBJ2-2; the match to TRBD1 covers 7 bases. The CDR3 extends over 17 amino acids. The V gene end was trimmed by 0 bases and the J gene end by 5 bases; junction bases not matched to a gene: 9. Per germline, CDR1 LGHNA and CDR2 YNFKEQ. Here the CDR3 DNA reads TGTGCCAGCAGCCAAGATCAAGCCAGGGGGTCTACCGGGGAGCTGTTTTTT. Protein sequence: CASSQDQARGSTGELFF.

This clone was seen at least ten times. The chain has TRBV5-1 and TRBJ2-6, with a weak D call TRBD2 (6 bases). This CDR3 spans 17 amino acids. V lost 2 bases to trimming and J lost 0 bases, with 12 bases between them. The germline V gene has CDR1 SGHRS and CDR2 YFSETQ. In DNA form, the CDR3 reads TGCGCCAGCAGCTTCGGGAGAGGGTTCTCTGGGGCCAACGTCCTGACTTTC. Its protein product is CASSFGRGFSGANVLTF.

The V and J genes are TRBV9 and TRBJ2-1; 9 bases line up with TRBD2. Unmatched junction bases numbered 10, after V lost 4 bases and J lost 8 bases. The CDR3 covers 15 residues. Germline assignment: CDR1 SGDLS and CDR2 YYNGEE. The DNA for the CDR3 is TGTGCCAGCAGCTCAGGGGCGGGGGGGCGTTATGAGCAGTTCTTC. Translated: CASSSGAGGRYEQFF.